Listed below are T cell receptor beta chains from one sample, sequenced in a study of T cells in Graves' hyperthyroidism and ophthalmopathy. MiXCR, applied by TCRdb to the multiplex PCR reads, yields one record per CDR3 protein. Among around 690,000 distinct CDR3 sequences listed, roughly 17% were seen once. The material sequenced was blood. These receptors originate from a man aged 45-60 years with Graves' hyperthyroidism. CDR3s include the opening cysteine and the closing phenylalanine or tryptophan. D genes are given only for firm matches. For some rows the clone size is stated as once, few or many, or as a class when expanded; others skip it.

V gene	clone size	J gene	D gene	CDR3 protein	CDR3 DNA
TRBV7-9	many	TRBJ2-3	-	CASSLEGTSLDTQYF	TGTGCCAGCAGCTTAGAAGGAACTAGTTTAGATACGCAGTATTTT
TRBV28	many	TRBJ2-1	-	CASSLSSGGNEQFF	TGTGCCAGCAGTCTGAGTTCAGGGGGGAATGAGCAGTTCTTC
TRBV18	-	TRBJ1-1	-	CASSRGQIPNTEAFF	TGTGCCAGCTCCCGCGGACAGATTCCCAACACTGAAGCTTTCTTT
TRBV19	-	TRBJ2-1	-	CASSISFGDEQFF	TGTGCCAGTAGTATAAGTTTCGGTGATGAGCAGTTCTTC
TRBV5-1	-	TRBJ2-5	-	CASSLSWQQETQYF	TGCGCCAGCAGCTTGTCCTGGCAGCAAGAGACCCAGTACTTC
TRBV2	many	TRBJ2-2	TRBD2	CASSGLAGATGELFF	TGTGCCAGCTCCGGACTAGCGGGAGCCACCGGGGAGCTGTTTTTT
TRBV30	-	TRBJ2-1	TRBD2	CAWSYELAGVNNEQFF	TGTGCCTGGAGTTACGAGCTAGCGGGAGTAAACAATGAGCAGTTCTTC
TRBV9	few	TRBJ1-5	-	CASSVGGGNNQPQHF	TGTGCCAGCAGCGTAGGTGGTGGCAACAATCAGCCCCAGCATTTT
TRBV29-1	many	TRBJ2-7	-	CSVETAREQYF	TGCAGCGTTGAAACGGCCCGCGAGCAGTACTTC
TRBV30	few	TRBJ1-2	-	CAWTDGFYGYTF	TGTGCCTGGACAGACGGTTTCTATGGCTACACCTTC
TRBV11-2	many	TRBJ2-3	TRBD2	CASSSPTSGTSTDTQYF	TGTGCCAGCAGCTCTCCCACTAGCGGGACTAGCACAGATACGCAGTATTTT
TRBV5-1	few	TRBJ2-3	TRBD2	CASSLRLADSTDTQYF	TGCGCCAGCAGCTTGCGACTAGCGGATAGCACAGATACGCAGTATTTT
TRBV4-1	many	TRBJ1-6	-	CASSQARGNSPLHF	TGCGCCAGCAGCCAAGCTCGGGGAAATTCACCCCTCCACTTT
TRBV5-1	many	TRBJ1-2	TRBD1	CASSDREDYGYTF	TGCGCCAGCAGTGACAGGGAAGACTATGGCTACACCTTC
TRBV28	-	TRBJ1-1	-	CASSPNRKPTPIYTEAFF	TGTGCCAGCAGCCCTAACAGGAAGCCAACCCCCATATACACTGAAGCTTTCTTT
TRBV6-1	-	TRBJ2-3	-	CASSTHGSPDTQYF	TGTGCCAGCAGCACCCACGGGAGCCCAGATACGCAGTATTTT
TRBV2	many	TRBJ1-1	-	CASSALDRNTEAFF	TGTGCCAGCAGTGCTCTGGACAGAAACACTGAAGCTTTCTTT
TRBV10-3	many	TRBJ2-7	-	CAISVQAYEQYF	TGTGCCATCAGTGTTCAAGCCTACGAGCAGTACTTC
TRBV28	many	TRBJ2-3	-	CASSQLTDTQYF	TGTGCCAGCAGTCAACTCACAGATACGCAGTATTTT
TRBV6-2/TRBV6-3	-	TRBJ2-1	TRBD2	CASSFPSGVSYNEQFF	TGTGCCAGCAGTTTTCCTAGCGGGGTCTCCTACAATGAGCAGTTCTTC
TRBV25-1	-	TRBJ2-5	-	CASSEYREGETQYF	TGTGCCAGCAGTGAATACCGTGAGGGGGAGACCCAGTACTTC
TRBV20-1	-	TRBJ2-2	-	CSARPEYTGELFF	TGCAGTGCTAGGCCCGAATACACCGGGGAGCTGTTTTTT
TRBV5-1	-	TRBJ2-3	TRBD2	CASSFGTSESTDTQYF	TGCGCCAGCAGCTTTGGGACTAGCGAGAGCACAGATACGCAGTATTTT
TRBV2	many	TRBJ2-3	-	CATSGTYFGGDTQYF	TGTGCCACCTCCGGGACATACTTCGGGGGGGATACGCAGTATTTT
TRBV27	-	TRBJ1-6	-	CASSLAGTGKFSPLHF	TGTGCCAGCAGTTTAGCAGGAACAGGGAAGTTTTCACCCCTCCACTTT
TRBV4-3	-	TRBJ2-2	TRBD1	CASSLYIGQAAGELFF	TGCGCCAGCAGCCTGTATATCGGACAGGCTGCCGGGGAGCTGTTTTTT
TRBV12-3/TRBV12-4	few	TRBJ1-3	-	CASSHRGNTIYF	TGTGCCAGCAGTCACAGAGGAAACACCATATATTTT
TRBV28	many	TRBJ2-7	TRBD1	CASSFAGQGYEQYF	TGTGCCAGCAGTTTCGCAGGACAGGGGTACGAGCAGTACTTC
TRBV5-1	-	TRBJ2-7	TRBD2	CASALARAGGLYEQYF	TGCGCCAGCGCCCTGGCCCGAGCGGGAGGGTTATACGAGCAGTACTTC
TRBV12-3/TRBV12-4	many	TRBJ2-7	-	CASSLSSGVFYEQYF	TGTGCCAGCAGTTTAAGTTCAGGGGTGTTCTACGAGCAGTACTTC
TRBV10-1	once	TRBJ2-5	-	CASNESTVMDQETQYF	TGCGCCAGCAATGAGTCCACCGTAATGGATCAAGAGACCCAGTACTTC
TRBV2	many	TRBJ2-2	-	CASSGDEGNTGELFF	TGTGCCAGCAGTGGGGACGAGGGGAACACCGGGGAGCTGTTTTTT
TRBV25-1	-	TRBJ2-1	-	CASSEPAGSSYNEQFF	TGTGCCAGCAGTGAACCGGCAGGGAGCTCCTACAATGAGCAGTTCTTC
TRBV16	-	TRBJ1-2	-	CASSRGVADGYTF	TGTGCCAGCAGCCGCGGGGTAGCGGATGGCTACACCTTC
TRBV30	-	TRBJ1-6	-	CAWSVTGTGSSNSPLHF	TGTGCCTGGAGTGTCACCGGGACGGGCTCGTCTAATTCACCCCTCCACTTT
TRBV7-9	-	TRBJ2-5	-	CASSLVAEQETQYF	TGTGCCAGCAGCTTAGTTGCCGAACAAGAGACCCAGTACTTC
TRBV29-1	many	TRBJ2-2	-	CSVEVPDTGELFF	TGCAGCGTTGAAGTGCCTGACACCGGGGAGCTGTTTTTT
TRBV7-2	many	TRBJ1-5	-	CASSSTGRQPQHF	TGTGCCAGCAGCTCCACAGGGCGTCAGCCCCAGCATTTT
TRBV7-8	-	TRBJ1-2	-	CASSLALEGYTF	TGTGCCAGCAGCTTAGCCCTAGAGGGCTACACCTTC
TRBV3-1	few	TRBJ2-7	-	CASSQAAERAQSYEQYF	TGTGCCAGCAGCCAAGCGGCCGAGCGGGCACAATCCTACGAGCAGTACTTC
TRBV19	many	TRBJ1-1	-	CASSIDRRGWDTPPPEAFF	TGTGCCAGTAGTATAGATCGGCGTGGTTGGGACACCCCTCCACCTGAAGCTTTCTTT